This T cell receptor beta chain derives from a study of CD8 T cells in Susac syndrome (dated by TCRdb to about 2019). With respect to the entire study: Repertoire sequencing was used to test whether CD8+ T cell activation and differentiation in Susac syndrome was antigen driven.

RNA was extracted with the RNeasy kit and roughly 0.45 to 1 ug was reverse transcribed using random hexamers. TCR beta CDR3 regions were amplified with the immunoSEQ multiplex PCR assay covering 54 Vbeta and 13 Jbeta segments. To correct PCR amplification bias, a synthetic template baseline was used for both primer optimization and computational correction. The study's processing was this. Reads were annotated to V, D and J genes according to IMGT and were analyzed with immunoSEQ Analyzer, with only productive sequences retained. Clonality was computed as one minus Shannon entropy normalized by log2 of the number of productive unique sequences. For each patient and control, public and private clones were evaluated among the 100 most prevalent clones. A clone was defined as Susac-specific if it was absent from the healthy and MS cohorts, from roughly 980 published viral clones and from other ImmuneACCESS disease sequences. TCRdb trimmed public reads at Q25 via fastp, called clones via MiXCR and kept in-frame beta chains. Each CDR3 protein appears once, grouped with its most common genes and DNA. TCRdb, not the original authors, processed these V and J calls. Counted in this sample were around 190,000 distinct CDR3 sequences; approximately 94% of them appeared once. The ten most abundant clones make up about 0.1% of the sample.

As for this clonotype: The antigen it recognizes is unknown. Nothing much larger sits one base from this clone, and base qualities are not available.

Overall study outcomes, separate from this receptor: The TCR sequencing and HLA analysis was acknowledged to have included a relatively small number of individuals.

The germline V gene gives CDR1 as SGHTA and CDR2 as FQGNSA. Relative to germline, V is 1 base shorter and J is 6 bases shorter, with 12 bases between their ends. CDR3 length: 14 amino acids, cysteine to phenylalanine. Only the CDR3 region is kept as DNA, spanning 42 bases read in frame from base 1. Peripheral blood CD8+ and CD4+ T cells from healthy donors, Susac syndrome patients and multiple sclerosis patients were profiled by high-throughput TCR beta sequencing. Healthy donors were age- and sex-matched controls. Bulk CD8+ and CD4+ T cells were purified magnetically by negative isolation, whereas CD8+ TEMRA cells were enriched by FACS. Blood was collected in EDTA tubes and processed within 24 hours, with PBMCs isolated through density gradient centrifugation. PBMCs destined for TCR sequencing were cryopreserved in liquid nitrogen and later thawed in a 37 °C water bath. The sorted or isolated CD4+, CD8+ and CD8+ TEMRA cells had a purity of 90% or higher.

The sample was CD4+ T cells from PBMCs. The clonotype originates from a human donor in good health. Recombination connected TRBV7-2 to TRBJ1-2; the D gene cannot be resolved reliably. CDR3 loop: CASSLGAGRHGYTF. The DNA sequence is given as TGTGCCAGCAGCTTAGGGGCAGGACGCCATGGCTACACCTTC. The CDR3 plus the reference TRBV7-2 and TRBJ1-2 genes for the other parts give the full variable domain: GAGVSQSPSNKVTEKGKDVELRCDPISGHTALYWYRQSLGQGLEFLIYFQGNSAPDKSGLPSDRFSAERTGGSVSTLTIQRTQQEDSAVYLCASSLGAGRHGYTFGSGTRLTVV.